The table lists the clone carrying this T cell receptor (beta chain) with a count of one. The ends were cut back, 5 bases at V and 4 bases at J, with 16 bases in the middle. This CDR3 contains 15 residues. Germline loops: CDR1 MDHEN, CDR2 SYDVKM. This sample is part of a study of blood T cell repertoires in COVID-19. Sequencing used immunoSEQ multiplex PCR; TCRdb keeps in-frame clones, though not all of them. The sample includes 250,000 to 300,000 clones, approximately 86% of them seen just once. The chain is built from TRBV28 and TRBJ2-3, with a weak D call TRBD1 (5 bases). The source material was peripheral blood. The receptor was isolated from a woman aged 60-70 years with COVID-19, enrolled during active disease. The CDR3 region is CASSPGGAVADTQYF. The CDR3 DNA is TGTGCCAGCAGTCCGGGTGGGGCCGTCGCAGATACGCAGTATTTT.